The next 17 T cell receptor beta chains were all read from a single sample in a study of chemoradiotherapy in HPV16-positive cancers. Data came from immunoSEQ multiplex PCR; TCRdb stores just in-frame clones and leaves some out. The sample carries about 2,000 clones, 65% to 85% recorded once. Specimen: tumor tissue, collected from a patient who underwent chemoradiotherapy. The receptors here all came from a human donor with HPV-associated anogenital cancer.

This sequence joins TRBV5-6 and TRBJ1-4, with a possible D match to TRBD1 (6 bases). V dropped 3 bases and J dropped 7 bases, with 10 bases sitting between them. There are 13 residues in the CDR3. Germline loops: CDR1 SGHDT, CDR2 YYEEEE. CDR3 DNA: TGTGCCAGCAGCTCAGGGGAGCCTGAAAAACTGTTTTTT. As protein: CASSSGEPEKLFF.

The chain combines TRBV6-1 with TRBJ1-3; D remains ambiguous. The CDR3 has 14 amino acids. Germline V lookup: CDR1 MNHNS, CDR2 SASEGT. V shed 6 bases and J shed 2 bases, with 11 bases lying between them. The CDR3 nucleotides read TGTGCCAGCAGACGAGACACGGCTGGAAACACCATATATTTT. Protein product: CASRRDTAGNTIYF.

The chain couples TRBV2 to TRBJ2-6; D call uncertain. Looked up from germline, CDR1 is SNHLY and CDR2 is FYNNEI. The CDR3 sequence is 16 residues long. Trimming removed 2 bases at V and 2 bases at J, with 10 bases between. The CDR3 region has the DNA TGTGCCAGCAGTGAAAGTTCCCAACCTGGGGCCAACGTCCTGACTTTC. This translates into CASSESSQPGANVLTF. The full variable domain, completed using reference TRBV2 and TRBJ2-6, is EPEVTQTPSHQVTQMGQEVILRCVPISNHLYFYWYRQILGQKVEFLVSFYNNEISEKSEIFDDQFSVERPDGSNFTLKIRSTKLEDSAMYFCASSESSQPGANVLTFGAGSRLTVL.

The chain combines TRBV7-9 with TRBJ2-3, with D hard to call. CDR1 SEHNR and CDR2 FQNEAQ come from the germline V gene (reference sequence). The CDR3 spans 13 residues. The ends were cut back, 2 bases at V and 8 bases at J, with 11 bases in the middle. In DNA form, the CDR3 reads TGTGCCAGCAGCTTATTAGGGATCGGTACGCAGTATTTT. Its translation: CASSLLGIGTQYF.

This clone was seen a few times. The CDR3 bases are TGTGCCAGCAGCAGGGGACAGGGGGTCACTGAAGCTTTCTTT. It codes for CASSRGQGVTEAFF. The chain recombines TRBV7-2 with TRBJ1-1, with TRBD1 matching 11 bases. The length of the CDR3 is 14 residues. J lost 4 bases, V lost 5 bases, and 3 bases had no gene match. In germline, CDR1 is SGHTA, CDR2 FQGNSA.

V gene TRBV6-6 combines with J gene TRBJ2-5; 8 bases map to TRBD1. Germline loops: CDR1 MNHNY, CDR2 SVGAGI (reference sequence). V trimming: 5 bases; J trimming: 2 bases; junction bases outside the gene matches: 7. This CDR3 has 15 residues. The CDR3 here is CASSPFGQGQETQYF. Written as DNA, the CDR3 is TGTGCCAGCAGTCCGTTCGGACAGGGACAAGAGACCCAGTACTTC.

The rearrangement links TRBV6-1 to TRBJ2-5, with D uncertain. Germline V gene sequence: CDR1 MNHNS, CDR2 SASEGT. V lost 4 bases to trimming and J lost 5 bases, with 5 bases between them. The CDR3 totals 11 residues. The CDR3 DNA reads TGTGCCAGCAGTGGTTTGGAGACCCAGTACTTC. Translating it yields CASSGLETQYF.

This chain links TRBV6-1 with TRBJ2-2; 7 bases are shared with TRBD2. V gave up 6 bases and J gave up 1 base; unmatched junction bases: 5. CDR3 length: 15 amino acids. Germline-derived CDR1 and CDR2 are MNHNS and SASEGT. The DNA of the CDR3 is TGTGCCAGCAGGTTGAGCGGGATGAACACCGGGGAGCTGTTTTTT. Its translation is CASRLSGMNTGELFF.

The rearrangement uses TRBV28 and TRBJ1-4; D call uncertain. The CDR3 is 13 residues long. The germline V gene has CDR1 MDHEN and CDR2 SYDVKM. The V end lost 6 bases, the J end lost 0 bases, and 5 bases lay between the germline ends. The CDR3 is CASRASTNEKLFF. CDR3 coding DNA: TGTGCCAGCAGGGCCTCAACTAATGAAAAACTGTTTTTT.

The sample holds a few counts of this clone. V usage is TRBV19 and J usage is TRBJ2-7; D is unclear. Trimming removed 4 bases from V and 5 bases from J, with 6 bases in between. CDR3 size: 11 residues. From germline, CDR1 is LNHDA and CDR2 SQIVND (reference sequence). The CDR3: CASSSWNEQYF. CDR3 DNA sequence: TGTGCCAGTAGTAGTTGGAACGAGCAGTACTTC.

This clone appeared a single time. The rearrangement uses TRBV30 and TRBJ2-7; 9 bases fit TRBD2. V shed 2 bases, J shed 7 bases, and the junction held 6 bases outside the gene matches. The CDR3 consists of 13 residues. CDR1 and CDR2 from the germline V gene are GTSNPN and SVGIG (reference sequence). The chain's CDR3 is CAWSTSGWGEQYF. CDR3 sequence (DNA): TGTGCCTGGAGTACTAGCGGGTGGGGGGAGCAGTACTTC. Variable domain in full (rest from reference TRBV30 and TRBJ2-7): SQTIHQWPATLVQPVGSPLSLECTVEGTSNPNLYWYRQAAGRGLQLLFYSVGIGQISSEVPQNLSASRPQDRQFILSSKKLLLSDSGFYLCAWSTSGWGEQYFGPGTRLTVT.

The chain combines TRBV6-1 with TRBJ2-1, with 8 bases matching TRBD2. This CDR3 spans 18 amino acids. The junction had 13 bases not matched to a gene; V was cut back by 2 bases and J by 4 bases. In germline, CDR1 is MNHNS, CDR2 SASEGT. CDR3 coding DNA: TGTGCCAGCAGTGAAATGGGGACTAGGAGTTTTCGGTACAATGAGCAGTTCTTC. Translated: CASSEMGTRSFRYNEQFF.

This chain links TRBV7-2 with TRBJ2-3; D gene unclear. V lost 1 base, J lost 5 bases, and 10 bases lay in between. The CDR3 covers 14 residues. Germline values: CDR1 SGHTA, CDR2 FQGNSA. CDR3 in amino acids: CASSLELVGDTQYF. CDR3 DNA: TGTGCCAGCAGCTTAGAGCTAGTGGGAGATACGCAGTATTTT.

Only one count was recorded for this clone. This chain uses TRBV6-4 with TRBJ2-1; TRBD2 aligns across 7 bases. This CDR3 region has 18 residues. The trim removed 0 bases at V and 0 bases at J, leaving 8 bases unmatched. Germline-derived CDR1 and CDR2 are MRHNA and SNTAGT. The CDR3 region is CASSDSPSGGSSYNEQFF. CDR3 bases: TGTGCCAGCAGTGACTCACCTAGCGGAGGGAGCTCCTACAATGAGCAGTTCTTC.

In this sample, this clone turned up once. Other DNA sequences in this specimen translate into the identical CDR3. The chain is built from TRBV7-9 and TRBJ1-3; D uncertain. The CDR3 contains 15 residues. V shed 5 bases and J shed 1 base, with 12 bases lying between them. Germline-derived CDR1 and CDR2 are SEHNR and FQNEAQ (reference sequence). For the CDR3, the DNA is TGTGCCAGCAGCCTAGACGGAGGTTCTGGAAACACCATATATTTT. As protein: CASSLDGGSGNTIYF.

The chain joins TRBV19 to TRBJ1-5, with 9 bases fitting TRBD1. CDR1 LNHDA and CDR2 SQIVND come from the germline V gene (reference sequence). J gave up 4 bases and V 10 bases, and 5 bases lay outside the gene matches. This CDR3 region has 13 residues. The CDR3 spells CATQTGGNQPQHF. The CDR3 bases are TGTGCCACCCAGACAGGGGGTAATCAGCCCCAGCATTTT. The full variable domain, its missing parts supplied by reference TRBV19 and TRBJ1-5, is DGGITQSPKYLFRKEGQNVTLSCEQNLNHDAMYWYRQDPGQGLRLIYYSQIVNDFQKGDIAEGYSVSREKKESFPLTVTSAQKNPTAFYLCATQTGGNQPQHFGDGTRLSIL.

V gene TRBV4-1 combines with J gene TRBJ2-5; maybe TRBD2 (7 bases). V lost 0 bases and J lost 2, with 19 bases in between. Germline CDR1 MGHRA, CDR2 YSYEKL. The CDR3 is made up of 18 amino acids. In nucleotides, the CDR3 is TGCGCCAGCAGCCAAGATTATCAGGTGGGGGGGCCACAAGAGACCCAGTACTTC. It codes for CASSQDYQVGGPQETQYF.